This T cell receptor (beta chain) was captured in a study of CD8 T cells in ankylosing spondylitis. General study results and limits: It appeared that ankylosing spondylitis blood was characterized by a TCR beta motif of about 8 highly homologous variants. Disease-linked clones, CD8+, were relatively rare in peripheral blood. Before this, some motif variants had been reported in reactive arthritis synovial fluid and blood. The clones that were linked to disease were reported to be significantly enriched in matched synovial fluid samples from ankylosing spondylitis patients.

Points on this clonotype: The antigen is not known.

TCR beta libraries were made by quantitative 5'-RACE with molecular barcodes. TCRdb re-derived calls from the 5' RACE reads in MiXCR, one entry per CDR3 protein. Among approximately 500,000 distinct CDR3 sequences listed, roughly 13% were seen once. CDR3 length: 16 residues. CDR1 is MNHEY, CDR2 SVGAGI, per germline. V was shortened by 4 bases and J by 1 base, with 14 bases between the two germline ends. The sample comprised blood, either unsorted or a sorted T cell fraction (not recorded which). This chain joins TRBV6-5 and TRBJ1-5, with a tentative D call TRBD1 (5 bases). This clonotype was obtained from a male donor with ankylosing spondylitis. DNA of the CDR3: TGTGCCAGCAGTTCCGGTCCGACAGTAAGCAATCAGCCCCAGCATTTT. Translation: CASSSGPTVSNQPQHF.